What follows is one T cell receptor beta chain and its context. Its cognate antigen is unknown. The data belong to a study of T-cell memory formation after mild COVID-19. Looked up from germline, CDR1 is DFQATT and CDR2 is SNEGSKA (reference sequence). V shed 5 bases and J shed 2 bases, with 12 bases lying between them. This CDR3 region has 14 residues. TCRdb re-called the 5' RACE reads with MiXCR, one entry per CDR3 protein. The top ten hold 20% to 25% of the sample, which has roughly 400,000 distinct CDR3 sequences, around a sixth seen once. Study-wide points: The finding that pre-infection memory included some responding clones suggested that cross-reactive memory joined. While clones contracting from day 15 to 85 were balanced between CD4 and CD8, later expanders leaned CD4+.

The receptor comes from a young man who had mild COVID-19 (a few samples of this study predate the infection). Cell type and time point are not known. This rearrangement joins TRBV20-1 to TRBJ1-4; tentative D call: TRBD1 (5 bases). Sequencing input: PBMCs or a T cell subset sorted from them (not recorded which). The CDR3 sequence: CSAPPSGTNEKLFF. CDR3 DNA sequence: TGCAGTGCTCCACCCTCAGGGACTAATGAAAAACTGTTTTTT.